This T cell receptor beta chain was obtained from a study of T cell responses to AZD1222 COVID-19 vaccine. The study's findings and limits: Close to half of all spike-specific TCRs reportedly target regions of the variants that are unmutated. Researchers report vaccine-associated CD4 TCRs spanning spike, with dominance at 160-218 and 743-854.

In germline, CDR1 is MNHEY, CDR2 SMNVEV (reference sequence). This CDR3 has 16 residues. With V trimmed by 2 bases and J by 8 bases, 9 bases remained unmatched. TCRdb's table, derived via immunoSEQ multiplex PCR, lists solely in-frame clones and lacks some. The table records some 100,000 clones, roughly 89% of them present only once. Comment on this clone: Its matching antigen is unknown.

The TCR comes from an adult who received the AZD1222 COVID-19 vaccine. The starting material was peripheral blood, obtained 28 days after the second AZD1222 dose. The chain couples TRBV27 to TRBJ2-1; 10 nucleotides agree with TRBD2. Written as DNA, the CDR3 is TGTGCCAGCAGTTTAGGTAGCGGGAGGTTTAGGGATGAGCAGTTCTTC. Its translation is CASSLGSGRFRDEQFF.